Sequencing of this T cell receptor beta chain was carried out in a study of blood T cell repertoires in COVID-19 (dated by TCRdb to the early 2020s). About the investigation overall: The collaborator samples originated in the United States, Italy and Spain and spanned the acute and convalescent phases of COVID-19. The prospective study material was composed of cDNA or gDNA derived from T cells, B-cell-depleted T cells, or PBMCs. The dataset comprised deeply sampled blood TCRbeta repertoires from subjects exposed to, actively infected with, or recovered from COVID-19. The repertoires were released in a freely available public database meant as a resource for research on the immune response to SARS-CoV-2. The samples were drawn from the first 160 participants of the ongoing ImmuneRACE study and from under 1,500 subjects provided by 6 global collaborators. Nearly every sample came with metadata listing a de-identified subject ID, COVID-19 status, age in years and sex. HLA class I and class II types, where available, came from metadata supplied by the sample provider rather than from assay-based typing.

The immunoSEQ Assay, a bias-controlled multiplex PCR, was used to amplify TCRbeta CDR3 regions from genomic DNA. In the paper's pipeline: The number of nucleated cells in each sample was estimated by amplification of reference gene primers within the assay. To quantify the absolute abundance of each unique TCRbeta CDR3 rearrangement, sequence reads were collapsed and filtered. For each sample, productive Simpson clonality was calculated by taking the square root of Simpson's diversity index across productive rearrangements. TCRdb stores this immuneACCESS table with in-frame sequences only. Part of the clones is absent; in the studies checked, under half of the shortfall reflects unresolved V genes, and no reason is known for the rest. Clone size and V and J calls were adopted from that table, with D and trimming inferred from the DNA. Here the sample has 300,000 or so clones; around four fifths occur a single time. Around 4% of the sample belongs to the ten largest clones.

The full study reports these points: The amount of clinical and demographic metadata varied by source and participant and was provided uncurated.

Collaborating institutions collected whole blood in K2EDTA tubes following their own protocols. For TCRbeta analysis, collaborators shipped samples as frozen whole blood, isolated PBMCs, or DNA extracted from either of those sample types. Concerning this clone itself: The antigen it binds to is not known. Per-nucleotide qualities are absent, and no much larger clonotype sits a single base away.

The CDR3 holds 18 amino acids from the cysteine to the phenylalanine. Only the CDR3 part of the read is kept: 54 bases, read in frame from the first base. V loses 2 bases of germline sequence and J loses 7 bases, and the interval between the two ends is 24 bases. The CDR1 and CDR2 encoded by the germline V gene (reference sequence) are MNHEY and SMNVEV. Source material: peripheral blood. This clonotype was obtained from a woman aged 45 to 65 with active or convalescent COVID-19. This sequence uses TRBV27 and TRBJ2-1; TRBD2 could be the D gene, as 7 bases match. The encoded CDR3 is CASSLVLGGGTSRNEQFF. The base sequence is TGTGCCAGCAGTTTAGTCCTAGGGGGAGGGACTTCTAGGAATGAGCAGTTCTTC.